The rows below give T cell receptor beta chains drawn from one sample of a study of post-analysis software for immune sequencing data. TCRdb called the PCR reads again in MiXCR, with one record for every CDR3 protein. Of around 260,000 distinct CDR3 sequences in the sample, 36% were seen once. The sequencing sample was made of blood. The receptors were sampled from a girl aged 5-17 years with multiple sclerosis. The conserved cysteine and the conserved F or W are not part of the CDR3 here. Clone size, where shown, is once, few, many, or a class for clones that have expanded.

j_gene: TRBJ2-3
abundance: many
v_gene: TRBV6-5
CDR3aa: ASSSGRDGTDTQY

j_gene: TRBJ2-4
abundance: -
v_gene: TRBV6-5
CDR3aa: ASSYSDRGNIQY

j_gene: TRBJ1-1
abundance: few
v_gene: TRBV28
CDR3aa: ASSYPDGNTEAF

j_gene: TRBJ2-1
abundance: many
v_gene: TRBV12-3/TRBV12-4
CDR3aa: ASSGSSYNEQF

j_gene: TRBJ2-1
abundance: many
v_gene: TRBV20-1
CDR3aa: SATTSADEQF

j_gene: TRBJ2-3
abundance: -
v_gene: TRBV3-1
CDR3aa: ASSQTLGGGGTDTQY

j_gene: TRBJ2-3
abundance: -
v_gene: TRBV29-1
CDR3aa: SVVPSGVTDTQY

j_gene: TRBJ2-2
abundance: once
v_gene: TRBV14
CDR3aa: ASSQDLGGELF

j_gene: TRBJ2-6
abundance: few
v_gene: TRBV5-1
CDR3aa: ASSLRGQHSGANVLT

j_gene: TRBJ2-2
abundance: -
v_gene: TRBV13
CDR3aa: ASSFAVTGELF

j_gene: TRBJ2-2
abundance: -
v_gene: TRBV19
CDR3aa: ASRAGPGELF

j_gene: TRBJ1-2
abundance: -
v_gene: TRBV7-2
CDR3aa: ASSLWDRAYGYT

j_gene: TRBJ2-1
abundance: -
v_gene: TRBV29-1
CDR3aa: SVRTSGLYEQF

j_gene: TRBJ2-2
abundance: many
v_gene: TRBV6-6
CDR3aa: ASSYPGTGELF

j_gene: TRBJ2-1
abundance: many
v_gene: TRBV28
CDR3aa: ASSPTTRREQF

j_gene: TRBJ1-2
abundance: many
v_gene: TRBV20-1
CDR3aa: SARVPPSDYGYT

j_gene: TRBJ1-4
abundance: -
v_gene: TRBV4-1
CDR3aa: ASSQEQGATNEKLF

j_gene: TRBJ2-2
abundance: -
v_gene: TRBV12-3/TRBV12-4
CDR3aa: ASSQDGVTGELF

j_gene: TRBJ2-1
abundance: many
v_gene: TRBV28
CDR3aa: ASFGENEQF

j_gene: -
abundance: -
v_gene: TRBV12-3/TRBV12-4
CDR3aa: ASSWEGRRGTQY

j_gene: TRBJ2-3
abundance: -
v_gene: TRBV7-3
CDR3aa: ASSLAIRGTDTQY

j_gene: TRBJ1-5
abundance: -
v_gene: TRBV5-6
CDR3aa: ASTFGAGDQPQH

j_gene: TRBJ1-5
abundance: once
v_gene: TRBV12-3/TRBV12-4
CDR3aa: ASSSTGGHYSNQPQH

j_gene: TRBJ2-1
abundance: many
v_gene: TRBV24-1
CDR3aa: ATREGSSHEQF

j_gene: TRBJ1-2
abundance: few
v_gene: TRBV29-1
CDR3aa: SVEVLGTGDGYT

j_gene: TRBJ2-5
abundance: many
v_gene: TRBV20-1
CDR3aa: SAPPGGGETQY

j_gene: TRBJ2-2
abundance: few
v_gene: TRBV5-1
CDR3aa: ASSLRWGSGELF

j_gene: TRBJ1-5
abundance: -
v_gene: TRBV11-2
CDR3aa: ASSLEFRDRNQPQH

j_gene: TRBJ1-3
abundance: few
v_gene: TRBV7-9
CDR3aa: ASSTYDRAIGNTIY

j_gene: TRBJ2-1
abundance: -
v_gene: TRBV20-1
CDR3aa: STGVGEQF

j_gene: TRBJ2-3
abundance: many
v_gene: TRBV4-2
CDR3aa: ASRRGLAGGLNPSTLTDTQY

j_gene: TRBJ1-1
abundance: many
v_gene: TRBV5-1
CDR3aa: ASSPQGQGGSEAF

j_gene: TRBJ2-1
abundance: few
v_gene: TRBV20-1
CDR3aa: SARGLLYNEQF

j_gene: TRBJ2-3
abundance: -
v_gene: TRBV9
CDR3aa: ASSVAGGHSDTQY

j_gene: TRBJ2-6
abundance: -
v_gene: TRBV11-2
CDR3aa: ASSQLTWRAGANVLT